Included here is one TCR beta chain sequence, with context. Its antigen is not identified. This entry comes from a study of cytomegalovirus exposure and HLA in healthy donors. General observations from the study: Later analysis found that TCR beta chains associated with HLA were more clonally expanded than other, equally common chains. One cluster of highly shared sequence variants probably arose as a sequencing artifact.

This CDR3 has 15 amino acids. Germline V lookup: CDR1 MNHEY, CDR2 SMNVEV (reference sequence). The V gene end was trimmed by 7 bases and the J gene end by 1 base; junction bases not matched to a gene: 4. This PCR relied on a set of 60 Vbeta primers and 13 Jbeta primers. Data came from immunoSEQ multiplex PCR; TCRdb stores just in-frame clones and leaves some out. The table includes around 200,000 clones, about 80% detected once. Sequenced sample: PBMCs. The receptor's source is a boy between 5 and 17 years old in good health and CMV-seronegative. The chain employs TRBV27 and TRBJ1-5, with 10 nucleotides matching TRBD1. CDR3 protein: CASTEGQGSNQPQHF. The DNA of the CDR3 is TGTGCCAGCACCGAGGGACAGGGGAGCAATCAGCCCCAGCATTTT.